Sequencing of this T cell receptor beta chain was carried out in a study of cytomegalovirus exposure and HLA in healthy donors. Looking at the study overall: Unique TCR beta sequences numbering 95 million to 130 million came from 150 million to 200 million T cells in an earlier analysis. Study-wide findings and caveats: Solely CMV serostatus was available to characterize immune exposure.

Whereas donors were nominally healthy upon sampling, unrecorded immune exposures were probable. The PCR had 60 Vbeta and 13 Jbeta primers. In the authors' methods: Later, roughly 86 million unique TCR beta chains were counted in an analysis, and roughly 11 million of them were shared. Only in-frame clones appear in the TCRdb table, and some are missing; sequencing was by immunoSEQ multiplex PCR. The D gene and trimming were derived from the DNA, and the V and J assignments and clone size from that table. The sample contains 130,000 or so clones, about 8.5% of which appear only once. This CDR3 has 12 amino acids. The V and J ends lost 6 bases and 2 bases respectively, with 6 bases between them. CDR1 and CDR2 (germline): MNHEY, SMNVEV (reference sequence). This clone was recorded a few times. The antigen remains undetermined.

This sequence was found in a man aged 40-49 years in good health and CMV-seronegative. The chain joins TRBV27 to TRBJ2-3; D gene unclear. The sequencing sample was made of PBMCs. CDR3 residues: CASSSTTDTQYF. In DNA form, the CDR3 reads TGTGCCAGCAGCTCTACCACAGATACGCAGTATTTT.